One and the same sample provided the 8 T cell receptor beta chains below, sequenced in a study of T-cell memory formation after mild COVID-19. TCRdb recomputed calls from the 5' RACE reads with MiXCR, one row per CDR3 protein. The sample carries fewer than 350,000 distinct CDR3 sequences, roughly an eighth recorded once. What was sequenced was PBMCs or a T cell subset sorted from them (not recorded which). These receptors originate from a man younger than 30 who had mild COVID-19 (a few samples of this study predate the infection). Cell type and time point are not known.

The chain carries TRBV24-1 and TRBJ2-3; D ambiguous. Trimming removed 8 bases at V and 0 bases at J, with 11 bases between. Germline CDR1 and CDR2: KGHDR and SFDVKD. This CDR3 spans 14 amino acids. As DNA, the CDR3 is TGTGCCACCAACGACGCCTCTAGCACAGATACGCAGTATTTT. It yields the protein CATNDASSTDTQYF.

V is TRBV12-3 or TRBV12-4 and J is TRBJ2-7; the D gene is possibly TRBD2 (6 bases). This CDR3 has 13 residues. V shed 3 bases and J shed 3 bases, with 9 bases lying between them. In DNA, the CDR3 is TGTGCCAGCAGTTTGGGGGACTTCTACGAGCAGTACTTC. It yields the protein CASSLGDFYEQYF.

J is TRBJ1-1 and V is TRBV10-2; D remains unclear. The CDR3 loop spans 16 amino acids. V lost 0 bases, J lost 7 bases, and 18 bases lay in between. Germline lookup yields CDR1 WSHSY and CDR2 SAAADI. This chain's CDR3 is CASSESSLLGIGEAFF. The CDR3, as DNA: TGCGCCAGCAGTGAGTCGTCTTTGTTGGGGATCGGTGAAGCTTTCTTT.

The chain links TRBV6-5 to TRBJ2-3; D gene unclear. Trimming pared 8 bases from V and 1 base from J, leaving 10 bases between. The CDR3 covers 13 residues. Looked up from germline, CDR1 is MNHEY and CDR2 is SVGAGI. This CDR3 is CASLTPGTDTQYF. The CDR3 nucleotides are TGTGCCAGCCTAACACCCGGCACAGATACGCAGTATTTT.

This clonotype occurred a few times. V and J are TRBV10-2 and TRBJ2-7; 7 positions match TRBD1. J lost 1 base, V lost 6 bases, and 3 bases had no gene match. Germline CDR1 WSHSY, CDR2 SAAADI. The CDR3 is 13 amino acids. CDR3 loop: CASRTGWSYEQYV. CDR3 sequence (DNA): TGCGCCAGCAGGACAGGGTGGTCCTACGAGCAGTACGTC.

Here the CDR3 DNA reads TGTGCCAGCAGCAAATCGGCAACAAACACCGGGGAGCTGTTTTTT. Translated, it gives CASSKSATNTGELFF. The chain couples TRBV21-1 to TRBJ2-2. TRBV21-1 counts as a pseudogene. The CDR3 contains 15 residues.

The chain couples TRBV9 to TRBJ2-6; D gene uncertain. The CDR3 loop spans 14 amino acids. CDR1 is SGDLS and CDR2 is YYNGEE in the germline V gene. V was cut by 3 bases and J by 4 bases, with 8 bases left in between. The CDR3 bases are TGTGCCAGCAGCGCCTTAGACGGGGCCAACGTCCTGACTTTC. This sequence encodes CASSALDGANVLTF.

The CDR3 here is CASEEPQVTGELFF. The CDR3 DNA is TGTGCCAGCGAGGAACCCCAGGTCACCGGGGAGCTGTTTTTT. V is TRBV12-3 or TRBV12-4 and J is TRBJ2-2; unclear D gene. The germline V and J ends were trimmed by 8 bases and 4 bases, with 14 bases remaining between them. The CDR3 is 14 amino acids.